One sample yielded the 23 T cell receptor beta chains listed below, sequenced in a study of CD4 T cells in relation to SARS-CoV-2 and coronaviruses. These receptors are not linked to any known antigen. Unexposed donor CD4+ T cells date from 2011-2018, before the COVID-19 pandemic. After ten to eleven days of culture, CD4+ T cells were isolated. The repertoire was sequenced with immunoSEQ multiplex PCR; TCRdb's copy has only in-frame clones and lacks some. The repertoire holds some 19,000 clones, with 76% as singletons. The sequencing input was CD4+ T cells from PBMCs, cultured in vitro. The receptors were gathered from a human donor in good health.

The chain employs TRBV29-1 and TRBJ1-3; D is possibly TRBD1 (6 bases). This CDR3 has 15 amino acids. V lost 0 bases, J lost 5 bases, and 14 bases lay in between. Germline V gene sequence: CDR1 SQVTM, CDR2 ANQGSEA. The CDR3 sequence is CSVEEVLDSRNTIYF. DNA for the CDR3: TGCAGCGTTGAAGAGGTTCTGGACAGCAGAAACACCATATATTTT.

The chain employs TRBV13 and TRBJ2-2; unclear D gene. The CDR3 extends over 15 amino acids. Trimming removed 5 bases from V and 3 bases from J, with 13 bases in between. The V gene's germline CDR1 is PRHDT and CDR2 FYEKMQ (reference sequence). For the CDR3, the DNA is TGTGCCAGCAGCCGTAACCCCACTTACACCGGGGAGCTGTTTTTT. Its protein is CASSRNPTYTGELFF.

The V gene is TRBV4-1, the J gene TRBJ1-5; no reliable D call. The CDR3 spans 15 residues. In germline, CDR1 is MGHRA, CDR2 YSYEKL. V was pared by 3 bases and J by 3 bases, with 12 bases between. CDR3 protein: CASSQLVGFNQPQHF. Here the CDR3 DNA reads TGCGCCAGCAGCCAGCTTGTGGGATTCAATCAGCCCCAGCATTTT.

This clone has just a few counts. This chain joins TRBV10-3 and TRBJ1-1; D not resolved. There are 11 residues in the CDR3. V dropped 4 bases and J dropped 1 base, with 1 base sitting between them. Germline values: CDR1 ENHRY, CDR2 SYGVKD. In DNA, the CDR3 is TGTGCCATCAGTGGGAACACTGAAGCTTTCTTT. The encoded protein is CAISGNTEAFF.

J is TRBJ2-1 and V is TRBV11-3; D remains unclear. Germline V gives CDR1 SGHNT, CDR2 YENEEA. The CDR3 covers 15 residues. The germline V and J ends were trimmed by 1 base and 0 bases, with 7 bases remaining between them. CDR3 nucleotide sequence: TGTGCCAGCAGCTTAGTCGCGAGCTCCTACAATGAGCAGTTCTTC. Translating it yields CASSLVASSYNEQFF.

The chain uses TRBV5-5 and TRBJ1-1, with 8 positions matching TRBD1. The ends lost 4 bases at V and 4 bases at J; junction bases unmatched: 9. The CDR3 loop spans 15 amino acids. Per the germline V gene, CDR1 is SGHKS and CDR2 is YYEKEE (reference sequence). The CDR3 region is CASSSIQGVGTEAFF. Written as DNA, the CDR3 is TGTGCCAGCAGCAGCATACAGGGGGTCGGCACTGAAGCTTTCTTT.

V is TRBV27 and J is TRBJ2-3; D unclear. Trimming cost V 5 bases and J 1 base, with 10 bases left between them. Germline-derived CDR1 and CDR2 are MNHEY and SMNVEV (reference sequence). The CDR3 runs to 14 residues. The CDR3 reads CASSRLDRTDTQYF. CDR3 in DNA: TGTGCCAGCAGTAGGCTAGACCGCACAGATACGCAGTATTTT.

CDR3 region: CASSLTGGSSSSTDTQYF. In nucleotides, the CDR3 is TGTGCCAGCTCATTAACAGGGGGCTCTTCGTCTAGCACAGATACGCAGTATTTT. The chain carries TRBV18 and TRBJ2-3; 9 bases match TRBD1. CDR3 length: 18 residues. Germline V lookup: CDR1 KGHSH, CDR2 LQKENI. After removal of 5 bases from V and 0 bases from J, the junction contained 12 bases not matched to a gene.

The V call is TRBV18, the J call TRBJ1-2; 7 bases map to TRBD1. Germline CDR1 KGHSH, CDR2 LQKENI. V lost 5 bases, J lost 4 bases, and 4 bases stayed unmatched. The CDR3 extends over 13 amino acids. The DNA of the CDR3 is TGTGCCAGCTCAGAGACAGGGACCTATGGCTACACCTTC. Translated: CASSETGTYGYTF.

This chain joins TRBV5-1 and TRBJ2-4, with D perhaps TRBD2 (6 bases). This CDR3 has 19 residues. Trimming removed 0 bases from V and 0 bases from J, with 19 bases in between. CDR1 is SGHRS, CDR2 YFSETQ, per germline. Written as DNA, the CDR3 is TGCGCCAGCAGCTTGGCCAAAGGCGGGAACGACCTAGCCAAAAACATTCAGTACTTC. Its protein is CASSLAKGGNDLAKNIQYF.

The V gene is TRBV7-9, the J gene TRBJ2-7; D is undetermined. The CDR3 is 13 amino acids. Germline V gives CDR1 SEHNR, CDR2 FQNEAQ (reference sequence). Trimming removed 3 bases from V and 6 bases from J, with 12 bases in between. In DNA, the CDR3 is TGTGCCAGCAGCTTGGGCGAGTGGTCCGAGCAGTACTTC. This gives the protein CASSLGEWSEQYF.

CDR3 DNA: TGTGCCAGCAGCAGGATGGGGGTCTCTGGAAACACCATATATTTT. Its translation is CASSRMGVSGNTIYF. The gene calls are TRBV5-8 and TRBJ1-3; TRBD1 might be the D (5 bases). This CDR3 comprises 15 residues. Germline loops: CDR1 SGHTS, CDR2 YDEGEE. V lost 4 bases and J lost 0, with 11 bases in between.

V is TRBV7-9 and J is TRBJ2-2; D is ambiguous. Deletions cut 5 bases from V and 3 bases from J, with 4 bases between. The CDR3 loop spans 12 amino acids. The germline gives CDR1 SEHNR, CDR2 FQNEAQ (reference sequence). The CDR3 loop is CASSLDTGELFF. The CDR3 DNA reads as TGTGCCAGCAGCCTGGACACCGGGGAGCTGTTTTTT. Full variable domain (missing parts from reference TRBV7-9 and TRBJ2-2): DTGVSQNPRHKITKRGQNVTFRCDPISEHNRLYWYRQTLGQGPEFLTYFQNEAQLEKSRLLSDRFSAERPKGSFSTLEIQRTEQGDSAMYLCASSLDTGELFFGEGSRLTVL.

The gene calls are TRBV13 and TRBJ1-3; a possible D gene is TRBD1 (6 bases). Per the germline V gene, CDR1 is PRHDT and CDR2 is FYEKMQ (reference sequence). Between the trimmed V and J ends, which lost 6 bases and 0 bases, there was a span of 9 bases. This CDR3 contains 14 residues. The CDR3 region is CASRRTVSGNTIYF. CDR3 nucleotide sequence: TGTGCCAGCAGACGGACAGTCTCTGGAAACACCATATATTTT.

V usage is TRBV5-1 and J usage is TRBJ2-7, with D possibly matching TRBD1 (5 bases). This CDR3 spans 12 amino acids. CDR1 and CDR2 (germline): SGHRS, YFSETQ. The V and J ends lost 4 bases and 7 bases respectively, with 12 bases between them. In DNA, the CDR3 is TGCGCCAGCAGCGTCTCATACAGGGAGCAGTACTTC. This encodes CASSVSYREQYF.

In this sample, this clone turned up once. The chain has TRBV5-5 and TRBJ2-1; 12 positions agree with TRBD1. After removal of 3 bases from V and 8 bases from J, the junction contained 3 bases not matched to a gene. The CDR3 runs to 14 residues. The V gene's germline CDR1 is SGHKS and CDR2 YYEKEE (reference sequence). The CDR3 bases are TGTGCCAGCAGCTGGGACAGGGGGCCCGATGAGCAGTTCTTC. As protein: CASSWDRGPDEQFF.

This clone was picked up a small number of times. The CDR3 region is CASSFRGASSTEAFF. CDR3 bases: TGTGCCAGCAGCTTTAGGGGGGCTTCTAGCACTGAAGCTTTCTTT. The V gene is TRBV7-9, the J gene TRBJ1-1, with D perhaps matching TRBD1 (6 bases). The V and J ends lost 3 bases and 4 bases respectively, with 15 bases between them. This CDR3 is built from 15 residues. Germline values: CDR1 SEHNR, CDR2 FQNEAQ (reference sequence).

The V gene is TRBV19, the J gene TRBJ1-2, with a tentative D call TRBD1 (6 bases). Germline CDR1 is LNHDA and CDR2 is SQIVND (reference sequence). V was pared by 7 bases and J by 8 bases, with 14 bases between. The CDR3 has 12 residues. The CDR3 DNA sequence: TGTGCCAGTACCCCAGGGGTAAAAGGCTACACCTTC. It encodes CASTPGVKGYTF.

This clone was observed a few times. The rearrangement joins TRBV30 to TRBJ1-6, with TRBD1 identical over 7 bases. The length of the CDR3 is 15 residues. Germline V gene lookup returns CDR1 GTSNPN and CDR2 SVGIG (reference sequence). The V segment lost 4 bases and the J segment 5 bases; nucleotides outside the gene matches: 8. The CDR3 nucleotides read TGTGCCTGGAAGTACAGGGGAGGGGATAATTCACCCCTCCACTTT. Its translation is CAWKYRGGDNSPLHF.

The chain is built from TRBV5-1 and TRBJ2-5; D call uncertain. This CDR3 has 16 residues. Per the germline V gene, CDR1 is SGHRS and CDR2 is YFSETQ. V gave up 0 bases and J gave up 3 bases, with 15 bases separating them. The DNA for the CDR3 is TGCGCCAGCAGCTTGGGGGTAACGGTGATAAAAGAGACCCAGTACTTC. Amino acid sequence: CASSLGVTVIKETQYF.

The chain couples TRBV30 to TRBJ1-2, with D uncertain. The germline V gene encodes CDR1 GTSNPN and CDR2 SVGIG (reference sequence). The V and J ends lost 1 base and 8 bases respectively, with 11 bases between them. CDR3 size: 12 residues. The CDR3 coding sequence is TGTGCCTGGAGTGAGGGCCTGGGGGGCTACACCTTC. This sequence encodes CAWSEGLGGYTF.

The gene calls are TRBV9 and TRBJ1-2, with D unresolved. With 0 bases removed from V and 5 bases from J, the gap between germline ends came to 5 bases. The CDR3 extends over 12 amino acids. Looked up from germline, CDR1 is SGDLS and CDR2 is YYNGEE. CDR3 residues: CASSVGGYGYTF. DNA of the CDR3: TGTGCCAGCAGCGTAGGGGGTTATGGCTACACCTTC.

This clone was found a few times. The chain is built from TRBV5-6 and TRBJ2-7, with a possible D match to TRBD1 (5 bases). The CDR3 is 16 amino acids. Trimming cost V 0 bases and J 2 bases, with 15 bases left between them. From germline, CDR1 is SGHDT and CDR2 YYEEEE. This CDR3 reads CASSLEGQVFPYEQYF. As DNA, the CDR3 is TGTGCCAGCAGCTTGGAGGGGCAGGTTTTTCCCTACGAGCAGTACTTC.